Following are 5 T cell receptor beta chains from one sample sequenced in a study of T cells in Graves' hyperthyroidism and ophthalmopathy. Amplification of TCR beta CDR3 regions was performed using RNA transcripts as template. An initial round of RT-PCR targeting the TCR CDR3 relied on the HTBI primer set. TCRdb itself ran the multiplex PCR reads through MiXCR, one entry per CDR3 protein. Seen here are 550,000 to 700,000 distinct CDR3 sequences, 46% observed once, and the top ten hold around 17%. Source material: peripheral blood or thyroid tissue (not recorded which). The source is an adult woman with Graves' disease, either hyperthyroidism or ophthalmopathy (not recorded which).

The genes are TRBV6-1 and TRBJ2-3; D may be TRBD2 (5 bases). The germline V gene encodes CDR1 MNHNS and CDR2 SASEGT. CDR3 length: 16 residues. Trimming shortened V by 9 bases and J by 0 bases, and 19 bases separated the two germline ends. The CDR3 DNA reads TGTGCCAGTAAAGAAGGAGGCGTGATCAGCACAGATACGCAGTATTTT. Amino acid sequence: CASKEGGVISTDTQYF.

This clonotype was observed a handful of times. The CDR3 nucleotides are TGTGCCAGCAGCTTGTCCAGCGGGAGAAGTACCGGGGAGCTGTTTTTT. Translated, it gives CASSLSSGRSTGELFF. The chain has TRBV5-4 and TRBJ2-2; TRBD2 aligns across 8 bases. The CDR3 has 16 residues. CDR1 and CDR2 from the germline V gene are SGHNT and YYREEE (reference sequence). The V gene end was trimmed by 1 base and the J gene end by 5 bases; junction bases not matched to a gene: 7.

CDR3 sequence reads: CSVVDREAQHF. For the CDR3, the DNA is TGCAGCGTTGTGGACAGGGAAGCCCAGCATTTT. This chain links TRBV29-1 with TRBJ1-5; 8 bases are shared with TRBD1. The length of the CDR3 is 11 residues. The V gene's germline CDR1 is SQVTM and CDR2 ANQGSEA. V dropped 4 bases and J dropped 11; count of bases not matched to a gene: 4.

V and J are TRBV7-9 and TRBJ1-2; 9 bases are a match to TRBD1. The CDR3 is 15 amino acids. Looked up from germline, CDR1 is SEHNR and CDR2 is FQNEAQ (reference sequence). V trimming: 5 bases; J trimming: 0 bases; junction bases outside the gene matches: 4. The chain's CDR3 is CASSRQGEANYGYTF. The CDR3 nucleotides read TGTGCCAGCAGCCGACAGGGGGAGGCTAACTATGGCTACACCTTC. Full variable domain (missing parts from reference TRBV7-9 and TRBJ1-2): DTGVSQNPRHKITKRGQNVTFRCDPISEHNRLYWYRQTLGQGPEFLTYFQNEAQLEKSRLLSDRFSAERPKGSFSTLEIQRTEQGDSAMYLCASSRQGEANYGYTFGSGTRLTVV.

The chain recombines TRBV15 with TRBJ1-5; D uncertain. Germline V gives CDR1 LNHNV, CDR2 YYDKDF (reference sequence). This CDR3 has 18 residues. V lost 3 bases, J lost 2 bases, and 20 bases lay in between. CDR3 nucleotides: TGTGCCACCAGCAGTGCTAGCGGGAGCCTTAGGGGCAATCAGCCCCAGCATTTT. It yields the protein CATSSASGSLRGNQPQHF.